Listed here are 14 T cell receptor beta chains from one sample, sequenced in a study of T cells in Graves' hyperthyroidism and ophthalmopathy (dated by TCRdb to between 2018 and 2020). The library was built by means of multiplex PCR. Data came from an Illumina HiSeq 2000. Amplification of TCR beta CDR3 regions was carried out from RNA transcripts. A first-round RT-PCR of the TCR CDR3 used the HTBI primer set with the Qiagen OneStep RT-PCR kit. The public reads were reprocessed in TCRdb via fastp at Q25 and MiXCR, keeping in-frame beta chains. One record per CDR3 amino acid sequence lists the most common genes and DNA. This sample gives roughly 61,000 distinct CDR3 sequences in total; approximately 50% of them show up just once. Approximately 3.3% of the sample comes from the top ten. Sequenced input: blood. The receptors originated from a woman aged 55-69 years with Graves' ophthalmopathy.

This clonotype counts as medium-sized. CDR3 bases: TGTGCCAGCACCGACCTTGCAGATACGCAGTATTTT. It codes for CASTDLADTQYF. The chain has TRBV2 and TRBJ2-3; D unresolved. CDR3 length equals 12 residues. Trimming pared 7 bases from V and 4 bases from J, leaving 9 bases between. Germline V gene data show CDR1 as SNHLY and CDR2 as FYNNEI. Combining the CDR3 with reference TRBV2 and TRBJ2-3 gives the whole variable domain EPEVTQTPSHQVTQMGQEVILRCVPISNHLYFYWYRQILGQKVEFLVSFYNNEISEKSEIFDDQFSVERPDGSNFTLKIRSTKLEDSAMYFCASTDLADTQYFGPGTRLTVL.

This clonotype is medium-sized within its sample. The chain employs TRBV15 and TRBJ2-1, with 11 bases lining up with TRBD2. In germline, CDR1 is LNHNV, CDR2 YYDKDF (reference sequence). Trimming at V came to 1 base and at J to 7 bases, leaving 3 bases not matched to a gene. This CDR3 is 15 amino acids long. DNA of the CDR3: TGTGCCACCAGCAGAGGTAGCGGGAGGGGTAATGAGCAGTTCTTC. Encoded protein: CATSRGSGRGNEQFF. The full variable domain, its missing parts supplied by reference TRBV15 and TRBJ2-1, is DAMVIQNPRYQVTQFGKPVTLSCSQTLNHNVMYWYQQKSSQAPKLLFHYYDKDFNNEADTPDNFQSRRPNTSFCFLDIRSPGLGDTAMYLCATSRGSGRGNEQFFGPGTRLTVL.

This clonotype was detected only a few times. This may come from a read error, since a much larger clone is one base off. The CDR3 reads CASGKGGNTGAVF. In DNA form, the CDR3 reads TGCGCCAGCGGAAAGGGGGGGAACACTGGAGCTGTCTTT. The rearrangement joins TRBV5-1 to TRBJ1-1, with D possibly being TRBD1 (6 bases). Germline V lookup: CDR1 SGHRS, CDR2 YFSETQ. The CDR3 loop spans 13 amino acids. Full variable domain (remainder filled in from reference TRBV5-1 and TRBJ1-1): KAGVTQTPRYLIKTRGQQVTLSCSPISGHRSVSWYQQTPGQGLQFLFEYFSETQRNKGNFPGRFSGRQFSNSRSEMNVSTLELGDSALYLCASGKGGNTGAVFGQGTRLTVV.

V gene TRBV19 combines with J gene TRBJ1-2, with no clear D. This CDR3 has 12 residues. Germline V lookup: CDR1 LNHDA, CDR2 SQIVND (reference sequence). V lost 8 bases and J 0 bases, leaving 7 bases between the germline ends. The CDR3 DNA sequence: TGTGCCAGTGGCCGGGCTAACTATGGCTACACCTTC. It encodes CASGRANYGYTF.

A remark on this clonotype: Germline and junction disagree at one end, which may indicate a read error. The chain links TRBV20-1 to TRBJ2-2; a weak D match, TRBD1 (7 bases). This CDR3 spans 17 amino acids. Germline CDR1 DFQATT, CDR2 SNEGSKA (reference sequence). CDR3 bases: TGCAGTGCTAGGACGCCGGGGACTCCGCAAGGGGGCGGGGAGCTGTCCTTC. Translated: CSARTPGTPQGGGELSF.

The chain joins TRBV30 to TRBJ2-2; perhaps D is TRBD1 or TRBD2 (6 bases each). The germline V gene has CDR1 GTSNPN and CDR2 SVGIG (reference sequence). The CDR3 extends over 14 amino acids. V was pared by 2 bases and J by 5 bases, with 12 bases between. CDR3 nucleotides: TGTGCCTGGAGTTCGGGGGCAGGGACCGGGGAGCTGTTTTTT. Protein sequence: CAWSSGAGTGELFF.

With respect to this clonotype: Germline and junction disagree at one end, which may indicate a read error. The rearrangement uses TRBV20-1 and TRBJ2-2, with 7 bases aligning to TRBD2. The CDR3 has 13 residues. Germline CDR1 is DFQATT and CDR2 is SNEGSKA (reference sequence). CDR3 amino acids: CSARERGAGEPSF. CDR3 sequence (DNA): TGCAGTGCTAGGGAGCGGGGTGCCGGGGAGCCGTCTTTT.

This clonotype appeared a few times. A read error is possible here, since a much larger clone lies one base away. The V call is TRBV28, the J call TRBJ1-5, with no clear D. V was clipped by 2 bases and J by 5 bases, with 7 bases between them. Looked up from germline, CDR1 is MDHEN and CDR2 is SYDVKM. CDR3 length: 13 residues. The DNA of the CDR3 is TGTGCCAGCAGTTTAGATCGGGATCAGCCCCAGCATTTT. It is translated as CASSLDRDQPQHF.

The V gene is TRBV19, the J gene TRBJ1-5, with D possibly TRBD1 on 5 matching bases. With 0 bases removed from V and 14 bases from J, the gap between germline ends came to 11 bases. The V gene's germline CDR1 is LNHDA and CDR2 SQIVND (reference sequence). CDR3 length equals 12 residues. The CDR3 protein is CASSIEGTYEHF. CDR3 in DNA: TGTGCCAGTAGTATAGAGGGGACCTACGAGCATTTT.

The J gene is TRBJ1-2, the V gene TRBV20-1; possible D gene TRBD1, 5 bases. Trimming cost V 3 bases and J 0 bases, with 8 bases left between them. Per germline, CDR1 DFQATT and CDR2 SNEGSKA (reference sequence). This CDR3 has 13 residues. The CDR3 DNA reads TGCAGTGCTAGGGGGCGAGCTAACTATGGCTACACCTTC. It specifies CSARGRANYGYTF.

This clonotype has ten or more counts. The chain recombines TRBV19 with TRBJ2-4, with D possibly being TRBD1 or TRBD2 (5 bases each). Germline V gives CDR1 LNHDA, CDR2 SQIVND (reference sequence). This CDR3 is 15 amino acids long. Between the trimmed V and J ends, which lost 1 base and 11 bases, there was a span of 18 bases. The CDR3 DNA reads TGTGCCAGTAGTATAGGAGGCGTGGGGACCGACGTTCAGTACTTC. This sequence encodes CASSIGGVGTDVQYF. The complete variable domain, with remaining parts taken from reference TRBV19 and TRBJ2-4, reads DGGITQSPKYLFRKEGQNVTLSCEQNLNHDAMYWYRQDPGQGLRLIYYSQIVNDFQKGDIAEGYSVSREKKESFPLTVTSAQKNPTAFYLCASSIGGVGTDVQYFGAGTRLSVL.

This clonotype showed up many times. This chain connects TRBV5-6 to TRBJ2-3; 13 bases agree with TRBD2. J gave up 3 bases and V 4 bases, and 5 bases lay outside the gene matches. Germline V gene data show CDR1 as SGHDT and CDR2 as YYEEEE. This CDR3 contains 16 residues. CDR3 nucleotides: TGTGCCAGCAGCGCCCGACTAGCGGGGGGAACAGATACGCAGTATTTT. Translating gives CASSARLAGGTDTQYF.

This clonotype was counted ten times or more. Since a much larger clone is just one base distant, this may be a read error. This rearrangement joins TRBV20-1 to TRBJ2-7; D possibly matches TRBD1 or TRBD2 (6 bases each). Germline V gene sequence: CDR1 DFQATT, CDR2 SNEGSKA (reference sequence). The CDR3 is made up of 12 amino acids. Trimming pared 4 bases from V and 7 bases from J, leaving 14 bases between. The CDR3 DNA sequence: TGCAGTGCTATGGGGGGCTTGGGGGAGCAGTACTTC. Its protein is CSAMGGLGEQYF.

A word on this clonotype: A read error may produce the germline difference seen at one junction end. The chain couples TRBV2 to TRBJ2-7, with TRBD1 matching 11 bases. Germline-derived CDR1 and CDR2 are SNHLY and FYNNEI. CDR3 length: 17 amino acids. CDR3 coding DNA: TGTGCCAGCAATCGGGACAGGGGGGCCTCTGGAATTGACGAGCAGTACTTT. It translates to CASNRDRGASGIDEQYF. Variable domain in full (rest from reference TRBV2 and TRBJ2-7): EPEVTQTPSHQVTQMGQEVILRCVPISNHLYFYWYRQILGQKVEFLVSFYNNEISEKSEIFDDQFSVERPDGSNFTLKIRSTKLEDSAMYFCASNRDRGASGIDEQYFGPGTRLTVT.